Shown below are 5 T cell receptor beta chains from a single sample sequenced in a study of shared clonotypes between healthy human individuals. Profiled with immunoSEQ multiplex PCR; TCRdb holds only in-frame clones, not every one. This table holds around 340,000 clones, around 67% found once. Source material: memory CD4+ T cells sorted from blood. Documented subset: CD45RA-negative fraction. These receptors came from a man aged 25 to 40 in good health.

This clone was seen repeatedly, ten times or more. This CDR3 is also generated by other DNA sequences in the sample. V gene TRBV29-1 combines with J gene TRBJ2-1, with D perhaps matching TRBD2 (6 bases). This CDR3 region has 13 residues. CDR1 SQVTM and CDR2 ANQGSEA come from the germline V gene. V lost 3 bases, J lost 4 bases, and 10 bases lay in between. CDR3 DNA sequence: TGCAGCGTTGAGGGTAGCGGTTACAATGAGCAGTTCTTC. As protein: CSVEGSGYNEQFF.

The chain employs TRBV27 and TRBJ1-2; D may be TRBD1 (6 bases). The CDR3 length is 17 residues. V was pared by 2 bases and J by 6 bases, with 22 bases between. Germline V gene data show CDR1 as MNHEY and CDR2 as SMNVEV (reference sequence). The CDR3 is CASSLRTGISVSHGYTF. The CDR3 DNA follows: TGTGCCAGCAGTTTACGAACAGGGATTTCGGTTAGCCATGGCTACACCTTC.

This chain connects TRBV6-5 to TRBJ1-6; D gene unclear. Germline CDR1 MNHEY, CDR2 SVGAGI. Trimming stripped 5 bases from V and 8 bases from J, with 13 bases between. The CDR3 spans 14 residues. The CDR3 nucleotides are TGTGCCAGCAGTGCTAACGGGAACCATTCACCCCTCCACTTT. As protein: CASSANGNHSPLHF.

The rearrangement uses TRBV4-2 and TRBJ2-1, with D perhaps matching TRBD1 or TRBD2 (5 bases each). Germline V gene data show CDR1 as LGHNA and CDR2 as YNFKEQ. This CDR3 has 16 amino acids. Trimming took 4 bases from V and 6 from J, leaving 19 bases between them. CDR3 in DNA: TGTGCCAGCAGCCGAAACCGGGACGGAAAACCCAATGAGCAGTTCTTC. Protein sequence: CASSRNRDGKPNEQFF.

The J gene is TRBJ2-7, the V gene TRBV2, with D maybe TRBD1 (5 bases). The ends were cut back, 4 bases at V and 1 base at J, with 11 bases in the middle. Germline loops: CDR1 SNHLY, CDR2 FYNNEI. The CDR3 length is 14 residues. CDR3 residues: CASSVGSGSYEQYF. CDR3 DNA: TGTGCCAGCAGTGTCGGGTCAGGGTCCTACGAGCAGTACTTC.